The clone carrying this TCR beta chain has a single count. The data stem from a study of blood T cell repertoires in COVID-19. Turning to the study itself: The United States, Italy and Spain were the sources of the acute and convalescent COVID-19 samples. From T cells, B-cell-depleted T cells, or PBMCs came the material, which was cDNA or gDNA.

Germline V gene lookup returns CDR1 MNHEY and CDR2 SVGAGI. V was clipped by 5 bases and J by 1 base, with 8 bases between them. The CDR3 length is 13 residues. Original processing methods: Amplification of reference gene primers provided the estimated nucleated cell counts. Data came from immunoSEQ multiplex PCR; TCRdb stores just in-frame clones and leaves some out. The DNA was the basis for D and trimming; V, J and clone size are from that table. Counted here are approximately 120,000 clones, 75% to 85% occurring once; the ten biggest clones make up 3.8%. The clonotype was recovered from a woman aged 45-60 years with acute or convalescent COVID-19. Sequenced material: peripheral blood. V and J are TRBV6-5 and TRBJ1-1; D uncertain. In DNA form, the CDR3 reads TGTGCCAGCAGTCAAACACCGAACACTGAAGCTTTCTTT. Translation: CASSQTPNTEAFF.